The clone carrying this T cell receptor (beta chain) was picked up many times. Its antigen is undetermined. The sample comes from a study of early T cells in non-severe SARS-CoV-2 infection. Study-level background: Investigators sequenced bulk RNA drawn from unsorted whole blood, and chains remained unpaired.

Regarding the study as a whole: Clonotype matching in VDJdb favored anti-spike CD8 responses and did not capture private and CD4 specificities.

cDNA molecules, individually, were tagged with unique molecular identifiers. TCRdb analysed the 5' RACE reads with MiXCR anew, one entry per CDR3 protein. The table lists fewer than 30,000 distinct CDR3 sequences, 9.5% to 10% of them singletons. V shed 5 bases and J shed 3 bases, with 16 bases lying between them. This CDR3 region has 15 residues. Germline V gives CDR1 LGHDT, CDR2 YNNKEL (reference sequence). The sequenced sample was whole blood. The TCR comes from an adult who was a healthcare worker with PCR-confirmed SARS-CoV-2 infection or an uninfected control (not recorded which). The chain recombines TRBV3-1 with TRBJ2-5; possibly TRBD1 for D (6 bases). Here the CDR3 reads CASSFPGAGEETQYF. The CDR3 DNA sequence: TGTGCCAGCAGCTTTCCCGGGGCAGGGGAAGAGACCCAGTACTTC.